The entry below describes one T cell receptor beta chain. Its antigen is undetermined. At one boundary the junction diverges from the germline segment, which might be a read error. The data belong to a study of cytomegalovirus exposure and HLA in healthy donors. Overall study: Of around 410 genotyped donors, around 86% grouped in the Caucasian-associated ancestry cluster. Points from the study as a whole: In an earlier analysis, productive rearrangement rates for most beta V segments clustered near 87% or 30%. In a later analysis, HLA-C alleles had the fewest associated TCRs, DRB1 alleles the most.

In the PCR, 60 Vbeta and 13 Jbeta primers were used. This table comes from immunoSEQ multiplex PCR, and its TCRdb copy is limited to in-frame clones, with some not included. The sample yields approximately 260,000 clones, about nine tenths seen once. CDR3 length equals 12 residues. CDR1 and CDR2 from the germline V gene are MNHNS and SASEGT. The sequenced sample was PBMCs. The TCR comes from a girl aged 2 to 9 in good health and CMV-seronegative. The chain links TRBV6-1 to TRBJ1-1; D is perhaps TRBD1 (5 bases). The CDR3 nucleotides are TGTGCCAGCAGCCGCTCTCCAACCCCTGACAGTTTT. Translation: CASSRSPTPDSF.